This passage covers 30 T cell receptor beta chains from one sample sequenced in a study of PD-L1 blockade in urothelial cancer. Measured with immunoSEQ multiplex PCR; TCRdb has only the in-frame clones, and not every one. The repertoire has about 130,000 clones, about 84% of them found once; the top ten carry roughly 2.3%. Time point defined: peripheral blood 6 weeks after treatment start. Sequences were derived from PBMCs, sampled around atezolizumab (anti-PD-L1) treatment. These receptors all stem from a man aged 50 to 59 with urothelial cancer.

The chain couples TRBV9 to TRBJ2-7, with 8 positions matching TRBD1. CDR3 size: 18 residues. From germline, CDR1 is SGDLS and CDR2 YYNGEE. Losses at the gene ends were 4 bases for V and 3 bases for J; bases not matched to a gene: 18. In DNA, the CDR3 is TGTGCCAGCAGCACCGGGACAGGAGGGCCCAAATCCCTCTACGAGCAGTACTTC. Amino acid sequence: CASSTGTGGPKSLYEQYF.

V is TRBV2 and J is TRBJ1-6, with a tentative D call TRBD1 (6 bases). V was trimmed by 7 bases and J by 9 bases, leaving 16 bases between them. The CDR3 runs 14 residues. Germline V gives CDR1 SNHLY, CDR2 FYNNEI. The CDR3 DNA is TGTGCCAGCACCGTCGGGTCAGGGGTTTCACCCCTCCACTTT. It yields the protein CASTVGSGVSPLHF. Complete variable domain (other parts from reference TRBV2 and TRBJ1-6): EPEVTQTPSHQVTQMGQEVILRCVPISNHLYFYWYRQILGQKVEFLVSFYNNEISEKSEIFDDQFSVERPDGSNFTLKIRSTKLEDSAMYFCASTVGSGVSPLHFGNGTRLTVT.

The CDR3 coding sequence is TGTGCCAGTAGTATAGATCCGTGGACAGGGGGCGACAACTATGGCTACACCTTC. Its protein product is CASSIDPWTGGDNYGYTF. The chain uses TRBV19 and TRBJ1-2; TRBD1 agrees at 11 bases. The J segment lost 2 bases and the V segment lost 0 bases, leaving 8 bases of the junction unmatched. Germline assignment: CDR1 LNHDA and CDR2 SQIVND (reference sequence). This CDR3 contains 18 residues.

The V call is TRBV28, the J call TRBJ2-5; 7 bases line up with TRBD2. CDR3 length: 13 amino acids. Trimming took 8 bases from V and 4 from J; bases not matched to a gene: 7. Germline V lookup: CDR1 MDHEN, CDR2 SYDVKM. CDR3 sequence: CASDGGGGETQYF. CDR3 nucleotides: TGTGCCAGCGATGGCGGGGGAGGAGAGACCCAGTACTTC.

The chain links TRBV19 to TRBJ2-7, with 11 bases aligning to TRBD2. V shed 1 base, J shed 1 base, and the junction held 9 bases outside the gene matches. CDR3 size: 18 residues. The germline V gene encodes CDR1 LNHDA and CDR2 SQIVND (reference sequence). The CDR3 spells CASSIALGTSGISYEQYF. Written as DNA, the CDR3 is TGTGCCAGTAGTATAGCCCTCGGGACTAGCGGTATATCCTACGAGCAGTACTTC. Drawing the rest from reference TRBV19 and TRBJ2-7, the complete variable domain is DGGITQSPKYLFRKEGQNVTLSCEQNLNHDAMYWYRQDPGQGLRLIYYSQIVNDFQKGDIAEGYSVSREKKESFPLTVTSAQKNPTAFYLCASSIALGTSGISYEQYFGPGTRLTVT.

The chain uses TRBV15 and TRBJ2-1, with TRBD1 matching 11 bases. The V segment lost 5 bases and the J segment 6 bases; nucleotides outside the gene matches: 6. CDR1 and CDR2 from the germline V gene are LNHNV and YYDKDF (reference sequence). The CDR3 has 15 amino acids. This CDR3 is CATSRKGTGGNEQFF. The CDR3 DNA follows: TGTGCCACCAGCCGCAAAGGGACAGGGGGCAATGAGCAGTTCTTC.

There are a few counts of this clone. Sequence at one end of the junction differs from germline and may be a read error. The chain links TRBV5-8 to TRBJ2-1; tentatively, D is TRBD2 (6 bases). The CDR3 runs 13 residues. CDR1 SGHTS and CDR2 YDEGEE come from the germline V gene. The CDR3 protein is CASSLVAGKISVF. DNA of the CDR3: TGTGCCAGCAGCTTGGTTGCGGGGAAGATAAGTGTCTTC.

This clone was detected only a few times. This chain uses TRBV6-1 with TRBJ2-6; TRBD2 matches at 8 bases. V was pared by 3 bases and J by 4 bases, with 5 bases of the junction left unmatched. The CDR3 loop spans 16 amino acids. The germline CDR1 and CDR2 sequences are MNHNS and SASEGT. Here the CDR3 reads CASSDLIAGGANVLTF. The CDR3 bases are TGTGCCAGCAGTGACTTAATAGCGGGAGGGGCCAACGTCCTGACTTTC.

The chain couples TRBV28 to TRBJ2-5; 8 bases map to TRBD2. The CDR3 is 15 amino acids. With V trimmed by 5 bases and J by 1 base, 6 bases remained unmatched. The germline V gene has CDR1 MDHEN and CDR2 SYDVKM. CDR3 nucleotide sequence: TGTGCCAGCAGTCAAGCGGGAGTGGGCCAAGAGACCCAGTACTTC. Encoded protein: CASSQAGVGQETQYF. The entire variable domain, with the rest obtained from reference TRBV28 and TRBJ2-5, is as follows: DVKVTQSSRYLVKRTGEKVFLECVQDMDHENMFWYRQDPGLGLRLIYFSYDVKMKEKGDIPEGYSVSREKKERFSLILESASTNQTSMYLCASSQAGVGQETQYFGPGTRLLVL.

The chain joins TRBV27 to TRBJ2-3; 7 positions agree with TRBD2. CDR1 and CDR2 from the germline V gene are MNHEY and SMNVEV (reference sequence). The CDR3 consists of 15 residues. Unmatched junction bases numbered 11, after V lost 5 bases and J lost 6 bases. The CDR3 loop is CASSALGAGKDTQYF. CDR3 nucleotides: TGTGCCAGCAGTGCCCTAGGAGCGGGAAAGGATACGCAGTATTTT.

This clone was seen a few times. This rearrangement joins TRBV7-6 to TRBJ2-1; 11 bases map to TRBD1. The CDR3 runs 16 residues. With V trimmed by 4 bases and J by 12 bases, 14 bases remained unmatched. The germline V gene encodes CDR1 SGHVS and CDR2 FNYEAQ. The CDR3 DNA reads TGTGCCAGCAGCTCCAGAGGACAGGGGGCGGGGTTCGGGCAGTTCTTC. This encodes CASSSRGQGAGFGQFF.

V gene TRBV5-4 combines with J gene TRBJ2-1; 8 nucleotides line up with TRBD1. CDR3 size: 16 residues. V was clipped by 4 bases and J by 4 bases; unmatched bases: 10. Germline V gene sequence: CDR1 SGHNT, CDR2 YYREEE (reference sequence). The CDR3 spells CASSLPSGGGYNEQFF. DNA for the CDR3: TGTGCCAGCAGCCTCCCTTCAGGGGGCGGTTACAATGAGCAGTTCTTC.

The rearrangement links TRBV19 to TRBJ1-5, with 9 bases aligning to TRBD1. Germline CDR1 and CDR2: LNHDA and SQIVND (reference sequence). This CDR3 region has 17 residues. V lost 3 bases and J lost 2; bases outside the gene matches: 8. The CDR3 DNA follows: TGTGCCAGTAGTATCCCACAGGGGGCGGTGGGCAATCAGCCCCAGCATTTT. It specifies CASSIPQGAVGNQPQHF.

The J gene is TRBJ2-5, the V gene TRBV6-5; TRBD2 agrees at 7 bases. Unmatched junction bases numbered 7, after V lost 2 bases and J lost 4 bases. CDR1 is MNHEY, CDR2 SVGAGI, per germline. This CDR3 is built from 15 residues. The CDR3 sequence: CASSYDGRSGETQYF. The DNA for the CDR3 is TGTGCCAGCAGTTACGACGGGAGGAGTGGAGAGACCCAGTACTTC.

This clone was seen a handful of times. This rearrangement joins TRBV5-6 to TRBJ1-6; the D is unclear. The germline V gene has CDR1 SGHDT and CDR2 YYEEEE. Trimming took 2 bases from V and 8 from J, leaving 14 bases between them. This CDR3 comprises 15 residues. In nucleotides, the CDR3 is TGTGCCAGCAGCTTTCCGGGAAGGGCAGATTCACCCCTCCACTTT. This gives the protein CASSFPGRADSPLHF.

This clone appeared a few times. This chain uses TRBV29-1 with TRBJ1-1; unclear D gene. The V gene lost 4 bases and the J gene lost 2 bases, with 5 bases spanning the gap. The CDR3 is made up of 11 amino acids. In germline, CDR1 is SQVTM, CDR2 ANQGSEA. This CDR3 reads CSVVRNTEAFF. The DNA for the CDR3 is TGCAGCGTTGTGCGAAACACTGAAGCTTTCTTT.

V and J are TRBV7-8 and TRBJ2-5, with D hard to call. This CDR3 is built from 14 residues. The V gene's germline CDR1 is SGHVS and CDR2 FQNEAQ. Deletions cut 6 bases from V and 3 bases from J, with 14 bases between. The CDR3: CASRPRWRKETQYF. CDR3 DNA sequence: TGTGCCAGCAGGCCTAGGTGGCGGAAAGAGACCCAGTACTTC. The full variable domain, in which reference TRBV7-8 and TRBJ2-5 provide the parts outside the CDR3, is GAGVSQSPRYKVAKRGQDVALRCDPISGHVSLFWYQQALGQGPEFLTYFQNEAQLDKSGLPSDRFFAERPEGSVSTLKIQRTQQEDSAVYLCASRPRWRKETQYFGPGTRLLVL.

The chain recombines TRBV6-1 with TRBJ1-1; a possible D gene is TRBD1 (5 bases). Trimming removed 7 bases from V and 2 bases from J, with 11 bases in between. The CDR3 covers 13 residues. CDR1 is MNHNS, CDR2 SASEGT, per germline. This chain's CDR3 is CASKVQGNTEAFF. The CDR3 coding sequence is TGTGCCAGCAAGGTTCAGGGAAACACTGAAGCTTTCTTT.

The rearrangement joins TRBV28 to TRBJ2-5; D is unresolved. The CDR3 extends over 11 amino acids. The germline CDR1 and CDR2 sequences are MDHEN and SYDVKM. V lost 3 bases, J lost 7 bases, and 6 bases lay in between. CDR3 protein: CASSFYGTQYF. The CDR3 coding sequence is TGTGCCAGCAGTTTTTACGGGACCCAGTACTTC.

This chain connects TRBV6-5 to TRBJ1-1; the D gene is possibly TRBD1 (6 bases). The V and J ends lost 0 bases and 5 bases respectively, with 13 bases between them. There are 15 residues in the CDR3. CDR1 MNHEY and CDR2 SVGAGI come from the germline V gene. This CDR3 reads CASSYSGGRGTEAFF. In DNA form, the CDR3 reads TGTGCCAGCAGTTACTCGGGGGGGCGGGGTACTGAAGCTTTCTTT.

The chain couples TRBV11-2 to TRBJ2-1; the match to TRBD2 covers 10 bases. The germline CDR1 and CDR2 sequences are SGHAT and FQNNGV. This CDR3 region has 17 residues. Germline trimming cut 5 bases from V and 4 bases from J; bases unmatched to any gene: 11. This chain's CDR3 is CASSPQLTSGRYNEQFF. CDR3 coding DNA: TGTGCCAGCAGCCCCCAGCTGACTAGCGGGCGGTACAATGAGCAGTTCTTC.

The rearrangement joins TRBV7-8 to TRBJ2-1; 9 positions match TRBD2. The CDR3 loop spans 17 amino acids. Germline values: CDR1 SGHVS, CDR2 FQNEAQ. The junction had 3 bases not matched to a gene; V was cut back by 0 bases and J by 0 bases. As DNA, the CDR3 is TGTGCCAGCAGCTTAGCCCTGACTAGCGGCTCCTACAATGAGCAGTTCTTC. It codes for CASSLALTSGSYNEQFF.

J is TRBJ2-5 and V is TRBV5-1; TRBD1 matches 10 bases. CDR1 SGHRS and CDR2 YFSETQ come from the germline V gene. Trimming took 0 bases from V and 0 from J; bases not matched to a gene: 5. This CDR3 comprises 17 residues. The CDR3 bases are TGCGCCAGCAGCTTGGCCCGGGACAGGGGCTACCAAGAGACCCAGTACTTC. As protein: CASSLARDRGYQETQYF.

V and J are TRBV30 and TRBJ1-5; D possibly corresponds to TRBD1 (6 bases). Trimming left V 3 bases short and J 5 bases short, with 14 bases between. This CDR3 contains 14 residues. Germline V lookup: CDR1 GTSNPN, CDR2 SVGIG (reference sequence). The CDR3 sequence: CAWSPDRSHQPQHF. DNA of the CDR3: TGTGCCTGGAGCCCCGACAGGAGTCATCAGCCCCAGCATTTT.

V usage is TRBV28 and J usage is TRBJ1-6; maybe TRBD1 (5 bases). The germline gives CDR1 MDHEN, CDR2 SYDVKM. V dropped 3 bases and J dropped 7 bases, with 19 bases sitting between them. The CDR3 loop spans 17 amino acids. CDR3 in DNA: TGTGCCAGCAGTTTGGGGAGGTTTCAGGGTCCAAATTCACCCCTCCACTTT. As protein: CASSLGRFQGPNSPLHF.

The V and J genes are TRBV19 and TRBJ1-6; D may be TRBD1 (6 bases). There are 17 residues in the CDR3. Deletions cut 3 bases from V and 7 bases from J, with 19 bases between. Germline V lookup: CDR1 LNHDA, CDR2 SQIVND (reference sequence). The CDR3 region has the DNA TGTGCCAGTAGTATGGCATCTCCGGACAGAATCAATTCACCCCTCCACTTT. Translation gives CASSMASPDRINSPLHF.

V usage is TRBV5-4 and J usage is TRBJ2-3; D may be TRBD1 (6 bases). This CDR3 is built from 15 residues. Germline CDR1 reads SGHNT; CDR2 reads YYREEE (reference sequence). Between the trimmed V and J ends, which lost 0 bases and 0 bases, there was a span of 8 bases. Here the CDR3 reads CASSLARGSTDTQYF. The CDR3 bases are TGTGCCAGCAGCTTGGCGAGGGGGAGCACAGATACGCAGTATTTT.

This chain uses TRBV10-3 with TRBJ1-1; tentatively, D is TRBD1 (5 bases). V lost 7 bases and J lost 1, with 10 bases in between. The CDR3 has 13 amino acids. Germline CDR1 reads ENHRY; CDR2 reads SYGVKD. The CDR3: CAIKGTENTEAFF. The CDR3 DNA follows: TGTGCCATCAAAGGGACTGAGAACACTGAAGCTTTCTTT.

The V call is TRBV4-2, the J call TRBJ1-2; D not certain. V shed 0 bases and J shed 1 base, with 9 bases lying between them. Germline loops: CDR1 LGHNA, CDR2 YNFKEQ. This CDR3 is built from 15 residues. CDR3 nucleotides: TGTGCCAGCAGCCAAGATGGGCAAGATAACTATGGCTACACCTTC. Translation gives CASSQDGQDNYGYTF.

The V gene is TRBV27, the J gene TRBJ2-1; D unclear. Germline values: CDR1 MNHEY, CDR2 SMNVEV (reference sequence). The CDR3 runs 16 residues. V lost 2 bases and J lost 3, with 14 bases in between. CDR3 loop: CASSLRPPPGYNEQFF. The CDR3 DNA reads TGTGCCAGCAGTTTACGACCCCCCCCAGGCTACAATGAGCAGTTCTTC.